These 8 T cell receptor beta chains were all obtained from the same sample, sequenced in a study of blood T cell repertoires in COVID-19. Profiled with immunoSEQ multiplex PCR; TCRdb holds only in-frame clones, not every one. The table shows approximately 200,000 clones, with 84% occurring only once. Sequencing was performed on PBMCs or T cells enriched from blood (not recorded which). Every receptor here comes from a man aged 55 to 70 who had recovered from COVID-19.

The chain has TRBV6-2 or TRBV6-3 and TRBJ1-1; D call uncertain. V shed 2 bases and J shed 7 bases, with 11 bases lying between them. The CDR3 contains 13 residues. CDR1 is MNHEY, CDR2 SVGEGT, per germline. The DNA for the CDR3 is TGTGCCAGCAGTTACGCTTTGGCGGGTGAAGCTTTCTTT. This codes for CASSYALAGEAFF.

This clone came up once. The genes are TRBV15 and TRBJ2-5; D remains unclear. CDR3 length equals 14 residues. V was shortened by 3 bases and J by 4 bases, with 12 bases between the two germline ends. Germline CDR1 is LNHNV and CDR2 is YYDKDF (reference sequence). The CDR3 reads CATSRGPRAETQYF. The CDR3 coding sequence is TGTGCCACCAGCAGGGGCCCTCGTGCAGAGACCCAGTACTTC.

In this sample, this clone turned up once. The chain couples TRBV10-3 to TRBJ2-2, with a possible D match to TRBD1 (5 bases). With 7 bases removed from V and 7 bases from J, the gap between germline ends came to 13 bases. The germline CDR1 and CDR2 sequences are ENHRY and SYGVKD. CDR3 size: 13 residues. The CDR3: CAITVGAGGELFF. The CDR3 DNA reads TGTGCCATCACCGTAGGGGCTGGCGGGGAGCTGTTTTTT.

The chain carries TRBV19 and TRBJ1-2; 11 bases are a match to TRBD1. This CDR3 has 21 residues. V shed 0 bases and J 4 bases; nucleotides not matched to a gene: 19. Germline V lookup: CDR1 LNHDA, CDR2 SQIVND (reference sequence). This CDR3 is CASSIDRRTGGISRQGYGYTF. CDR3 bases: TGTGCCAGTAGTATAGATCGAAGGACAGGGGGCATTTCCCGCCAGGGCTATGGCTACACCTTC.

This chain's CDR3 is CASSSRSGRQETQYF. DNA of the CDR3: TGTGCCAGCAGCTCCAGATCTGGCAGACAAGAGACCCAGTACTTC. The chain combines TRBV11-2 with TRBJ2-5; D uncertain. This CDR3 has 15 amino acids. V lost 4 bases to trimming and J lost 2 bases, with 14 bases between them. Germline V CDR1 and CDR2: SGHAT, FQNNGV.

The rearrangement joins TRBV11-2 to TRBJ2-5, with 7 bases that match TRBD1. Trimming removed 5 bases from V and 5 bases from J; junction bases left unmatched: 11. Germline CDR1 and CDR2: SGHAT and FQNNGV. The CDR3 contains 15 residues. DNA for the CDR3: TGTGCCAGCAGCCACGCCCACAGGGGTGAGGAGACCCAGTACTTC. Amino acids: CASSHAHRGEETQYF.

Only one count was recorded for this clone. This sequence joins TRBV7-9 and TRBJ1-5; 8 bases are shared with TRBD1. J gave up 5 bases and V 5 bases, and 5 bases lay outside the gene matches. CDR3 length: 14 residues. From germline, CDR1 is SEHNR and CDR2 FQNEAQ (reference sequence). The CDR3 here is CASSLQGEHQPQHF. As DNA, the CDR3 is TGTGCCAGCAGCCTACAGGGGGAACATCAGCCCCAGCATTTT.

V gene TRBV19 combines with J gene TRBJ1-2; 7 bases agree with TRBD1. The CDR3 runs 14 residues. V lost 4 bases and J lost 8; bases outside the gene matches: 10. The germline gives CDR1 LNHDA, CDR2 SQIVND (reference sequence). The CDR3 DNA reads TGTGCCAGTAGTAGCACAGGGGCGGGAGGGGGCTACACCTTC. This gives the protein CASSSTGAGGGYTF.